Listed below are T cell receptor beta chains from one sample, sequenced in a study of regulatory T cells in long-lasting Graves disease. Using its own MiXCR run on the multiplex PCR reads, TCRdb lists one record per CDR3 protein. The profile shows fewer than 450,000 distinct CDR3 sequences, roughly 20% of them singletons. Material: peripheral blood mononuclear cells (PBMCs), obtained when the disease was refractory, from a patient treated with antithyroid drugs. The origin of the receptors is a female donor with Graves disease. The CDR3 runs from the conserved cysteine through the conserved F or W. Clone size is given for some rows only: seen once, a few or many times, or a class if the clone is expanded.

v_call: TRBV6-5; cdr3_length: 16; clone_size: few; cdr3_aa: CASSYSSGLGANVLTF
v_call: TRBV28; cdr3_length: 16; clone_size: many; cdr3_aa: CASSLLTGTGSYEQYF
v_call: TRBV7-9; cdr3_length: 17; clone_size: many; cdr3_aa: CASSPRRAGQWSYEQYF
v_call: TRBV28; cdr3_length: 13; clone_size: many; cdr3_aa: CASKVPATGEQYF
v_call: TRBV2; cdr3_length: 12; clone_size: many; cdr3_aa: CASSENAYEQYF
v_call: TRBV28; cdr3_length: 16; clone_size: many; cdr3_aa: CASSLSSHRGRNGYTF
v_call: TRBV9; cdr3_length: 13; clone_size: few; cdr3_aa: CASSAMNTGELFF
v_call: TRBV27; cdr3_length: 15; clone_size: NA; cdr3_aa: CASSFLDRNTGELFF
v_call: TRBV3-1; cdr3_length: 13; clone_size: NA; cdr3_aa: CASSQATGTEQYF
v_call: TRBV7-2; cdr3_length: 16; clone_size: many; cdr3_aa: CASSLVAGITTETQYF
v_call: TRBV20-1; cdr3_length: 13; clone_size: NA; cdr3_aa: CSAPGQIPYEQYF
v_call: TRBV7-3; cdr3_length: 11; clone_size: NA; cdr3_aa: CASSLRDGIYF
v_call: TRBV28; cdr3_length: 12; clone_size: many; cdr3_aa: CASREVGETQYF
v_call: TRBV20-1; cdr3_length: 15; clone_size: few; cdr3_aa: CSARDPQQGFTEAFF
v_call: TRBV28; cdr3_length: 14; clone_size: many; cdr3_aa: CASSLDVYSYEQYF
v_call: TRBV6-5; cdr3_length: 16; clone_size: many; cdr3_aa: CASSYFSDRVNTEAFF
v_call: TRBV11-2; cdr3_length: 17; clone_size: many; cdr3_aa: CASSSRGQGERQETQYF
v_call: TRBV30; cdr3_length: 14; clone_size: many; cdr3_aa: CAWSLWGLNEKLFF
v_call: TRBV5-1; cdr3_length: 15; clone_size: NA; cdr3_aa: CASSLSGQSVEGFYF
v_call: TRBV3-1; cdr3_length: 14; clone_size: few; cdr3_aa: CASSQGSGRSAQYF
v_call: TRBV25-1; cdr3_length: 13; clone_size: NA; cdr3_aa: CASSTTGVSEQYF
v_call: TRBV27; cdr3_length: 15; clone_size: many; cdr3_aa: CASSPPAGGNSPLHF
v_call: TRBV7-2; cdr3_length: 16; clone_size: many; cdr3_aa: CASQPAGTGDLDIQYF
v_call: TRBV28; cdr3_length: 15; clone_size: many; cdr3_aa: CASTTSGGYQETQYF
v_call: TRBV27; cdr3_length: 15; clone_size: NA; cdr3_aa: CASGLLGVGGNTIYF
v_call: TRBV29-1; cdr3_length: 12; clone_size: NA; cdr3_aa: CSVGQGDYGYTF
v_call: TRBV10-3; cdr3_length: 14; clone_size: NA; cdr3_aa: CAISPAPNTGELFF
v_call: TRBV7-9; cdr3_length: 12; clone_size: many; cdr3_aa: CASSLGAYEQYF
v_call: TRBV5-6; cdr3_length: 11; clone_size: NA; cdr3_aa: CASSLEALQFF
v_call: TRBV30; cdr3_length: 14; clone_size: many; cdr3_aa: CAWTGDRVTGELFF
v_call: TRBV6-2/TRBV6-3; cdr3_length: 14; clone_size: NA; cdr3_aa: CASSYGTSGTEQYF
v_call: TRBV12-3/TRBV12-4; cdr3_length: 12; clone_size: few; cdr3_aa: CASSFIGVSAFF
v_call: TRBV27; cdr3_length: 15; clone_size: few; cdr3_aa: CASSPTTTGTGELFF
v_call: TRBV9; cdr3_length: 15; clone_size: many; cdr3_aa: CASSVGGDGAYEQYF
v_call: TRBV27; cdr3_length: 15; clone_size: many; cdr3_aa: CASSWLAGGQETQYF
v_call: TRBV28; cdr3_length: 13; clone_size: many; cdr3_aa: CASYEAFTYGYTF
v_call: TRBV20-1; cdr3_length: 21; clone_size: NA; cdr3_aa: CSARDMVGGGREGAFQETQYF
v_call: TRBV11-2; cdr3_length: 16; clone_size: few; cdr3_aa: CASSIRTSGGSDTQYF
v_call: TRBV12-3/TRBV12-4; cdr3_length: 17; clone_size: many; cdr3_aa: CASSSILSSGGQETQYF